Shown below are 16 T cell receptor beta chains from a single sample sequenced in a study of T cell responses to AZD1222 COVID-19 vaccine. Measured with immunoSEQ multiplex PCR; TCRdb has only the in-frame clones, and not every one. The repertoire holds around 170,000 clones, with 91% as singletons. The source material was peripheral blood, sampled on day 0 of AZD1222 vaccination. These receptors were obtained from an adult in good health.

The chain is built from TRBV6-5 and TRBJ2-1; 9 bases agree with TRBD2. The junction had 5 bases not matched to a gene; V was cut back by 2 bases and J by 9 bases. The CDR3 length is 14 residues. Germline V gene lookup returns CDR1 MNHEY and CDR2 SVGAGI. CDR3 loop: CASSYLREGGEQFF. In DNA form, the CDR3 reads TGTGCCAGCAGTTACCTGCGGGAGGGGGGTGAGCAGTTCTTC.

This sequence joins TRBV4-1 and TRBJ2-5; 14 nucleotides match TRBD2. The CDR3 is 17 amino acids. The ends lost 4 bases at V and 3 bases at J; junction bases unmatched: 7. Germline CDR1 is MGHRA and CDR2 is YSYEKL. The CDR3 loop reads CASSPWTSGGSEETQYF. The DNA for the CDR3 is TGCGCCAGCAGCCCGTGGACTAGCGGGGGGTCGGAAGAGACCCAGTACTTC.

CDR3 residues: CATSDSTENTEAFF. The CDR3 bases are TGTGCCACCAGTGATTCGACAGAGAACACTGAAGCTTTCTTT. The J gene is TRBJ1-1, the V gene TRBV24-1, with D tentatively TRBD1 (5 bases). The CDR3 contains 14 residues. V was clipped by 2 bases and J by 1 base, with 7 bases between them. Per germline, CDR1 KGHDR and CDR2 SFDVKD.

The J gene is TRBJ2-1, the V gene TRBV5-1; 7 nucleotides line up with TRBD2. After removal of 5 bases from V and 1 base from J, the junction contained 6 bases not matched to a gene. The CDR3 extends over 15 amino acids. The germline gives CDR1 SGHRS, CDR2 YFSETQ. The CDR3 nucleotides read TGCGCCAGCAGGGTAACTAGCGCATCCTACAATGAGCAGTTCTTC. Its translation: CASRVTSASYNEQFF.

The chain couples TRBV7-9 to TRBJ2-6; D call uncertain. Germline V CDR1 and CDR2: SEHNR, FQNEAQ (reference sequence). The length of the CDR3 is 14 residues. Trimming left V 5 bases short and J 2 bases short, with 7 bases between. This CDR3 reads CASSILTGANVLTF. CDR3 nucleotide sequence: TGTGCCAGCAGCATCCTTACTGGGGCCAACGTCCTGACTTTC.

This clone was counted a single time. J is TRBJ2-3 and V is TRBV5-1; D perhaps matches TRBD1 (5 bases). Trimming removed 3 bases at V and 2 bases at J, with 16 bases between. The germline V gene encodes CDR1 SGHRS and CDR2 YFSETQ. This CDR3 contains 16 residues. DNA of the CDR3: TGCGCCAGCAGCTCCGCGTGGGGCGGTAACACAGATACGCAGTATTTT. Amino acids: CASSSAWGGNTDTQYF.

This clone occurred once. The chain has TRBV4-1 and TRBJ2-3; 12 bases are shared with TRBD2. This CDR3 region has 16 residues. Germline V gene data show CDR1 as MGHRA and CDR2 as YSYEKL. Unmatched junction bases numbered 2, after V lost 4 bases and J lost 0 bases. The CDR3 reads CASSRGLAGSTDTQYF. For the CDR3, the DNA is TGCGCCAGCAGCCGAGGACTAGCGGGAAGCACAGATACGCAGTATTTT.

The chain links TRBV10-3 to TRBJ2-2, with 7 bases fitting TRBD1. The CDR3 loop spans 21 amino acids. Germline V gene data show CDR1 as ENHRY and CDR2 as SYGVKD. J lost 3 bases, V lost 0 bases, and 19 bases had no gene match. DNA for the CDR3: TGTGCCATCAGTGAGTCGAATGAGGGGGCCCGGACCCAACGCGACACCGGGGAGCTGTTTTTT. It translates to CAISESNEGARTQRDTGELFF.

The chain carries TRBV10-3 and TRBJ1-4; D perhaps matches TRBD1 (5 bases). CDR1 ENHRY and CDR2 SYGVKD come from the germline V gene. The CDR3 totals 15 residues. Trimming removed 2 bases at V and 5 bases at J, with 12 bases between. The CDR3 loop reads CAISEGPGGNEKLFF. CDR3 sequence (DNA): TGTGCCATCAGTGAGGGCCCGGGGGGGAATGAAAAACTGTTTTTT.

The CDR3 loop reads CASSRDSTYF. In DNA form, the CDR3 reads TGTGCCAGCAGTCGGGATAGCACGTACTTC. The V call is TRBV11-2, the J call TRBJ2-7; tentative D call: TRBD2 (5 bases). Trimming removed 6 bases from V and 12 bases from J, with 12 bases in between. CDR3 length: 10 amino acids. Per germline, CDR1 SGHAT and CDR2 FQNNGV.

The chain has TRBV24-1 and TRBJ2-5; 12 bases match TRBD2. V dropped 6 bases and J dropped 5; count of bases not matched to a gene: 6. The CDR3 spans 15 residues. Germline CDR1 is KGHDR and CDR2 is SFDVKD. The CDR3 coding sequence is TGTGCCACCAGTAAGACTAGCGGGAGATGGGAGACCCAGTACTTC. This gives the protein CATSKTSGRWETQYF.

The chain couples TRBV11-3 to TRBJ2-1; 7 positions agree with TRBD1. This CDR3 spans 15 amino acids. Trimming at V came to 4 bases and at J to 0 bases, leaving 3 bases not matched to a gene. The germline CDR1 and CDR2 sequences are SGHNT and YENEEA. Here the CDR3 DNA reads TGTGCCAGCAGCTCCGGACAGGCCTCCTACAATGAGCAGTTCTTC. It codes for CASSSGQASYNEQFF.

A word on this clone: Distinct nucleotide sequences in the sample also encode this CDR3. V usage is TRBV19 and J usage is TRBJ2-2; D is unresolved. From germline, CDR1 is LNHDA and CDR2 SQIVND (reference sequence). The CDR3 sequence is 14 residues long. The V and J ends lost 6 bases and 0 bases respectively, with 8 bases between them. The CDR3, as DNA: TGTGCCAGTAGGCTCGGAACGAACACCGGGGAGCTGTTTTTT. Encoded protein: CASRLGTNTGELFF.

This chain links TRBV2 with TRBJ2-1; possibly TRBD1 or TRBD2 for D (7 bases each). Trimming shortened V by 7 bases and J by 9 bases, and 22 bases separated the two germline ends. The CDR3 consists of 15 residues. Germline CDR1 and CDR2: SNHLY and FYNNEI. The CDR3 bases are TGTGCCAGCACCGGAGGGGGCGGGAGTAGTACTGAGCAGTTCTTC. It translates to CASTGGGGSSTEQFF. Using reference TRBV2 and TRBJ2-1 for the parts outside the CDR3, the full variable domain is EPEVTQTPSHQVTQMGQEVILRCVPISNHLYFYWYRQILGQKVEFLVSFYNNEISEKSEIFDDQFSVERPDGSNFTLKIRSTKLEDSAMYFCASTGGGGSSTEQFFGPGTRLTVL.

This clone was observed a handful of times. The V call is TRBV6-5, the J call TRBJ1-3; no definite D call. The V end lost 4 bases, the J end lost 1 base, and 8 bases lay between the germline ends. This CDR3 comprises 14 residues. Germline V CDR1 and CDR2: MNHEY, SVGAGI. CDR3 sequence reads: CASSFTRSGNTIYF. Here the CDR3 DNA reads TGTGCCAGCAGTTTTACAAGGTCTGGAAACACCATATATTTT.

The chain combines TRBV6-5 with TRBJ1-2; a possible D gene is TRBD1 (5 bases). This CDR3 contains 12 residues. Germline assignment: CDR1 MNHEY and CDR2 SVGAGI. V dropped 7 bases and J dropped 8 bases, with 14 bases sitting between them. The CDR3 bases are TGTGCCAGCACTCAGACAGCACTCGGCTACACCTTC. Protein product: CASTQTALGYTF.